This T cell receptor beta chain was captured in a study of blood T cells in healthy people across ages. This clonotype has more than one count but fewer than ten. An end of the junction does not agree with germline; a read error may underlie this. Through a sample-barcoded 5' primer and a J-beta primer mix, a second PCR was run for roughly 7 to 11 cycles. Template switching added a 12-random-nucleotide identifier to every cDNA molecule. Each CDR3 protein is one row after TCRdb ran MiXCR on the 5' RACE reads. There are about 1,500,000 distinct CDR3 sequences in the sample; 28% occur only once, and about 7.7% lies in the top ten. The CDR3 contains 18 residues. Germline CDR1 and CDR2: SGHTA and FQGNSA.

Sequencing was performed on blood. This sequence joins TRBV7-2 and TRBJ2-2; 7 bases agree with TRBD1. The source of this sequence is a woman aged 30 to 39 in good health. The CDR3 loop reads CASSLSLGTLRGTGELFF. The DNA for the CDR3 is TGCGCCAGCAGCCTTAGCTTGGGGACGCTCAGGGGGACCGGGGAGCTGTTTTTT.